Below, one TCR beta chain is given with its context. Trimming shortened V by 7 bases and J by 4 bases, and 8 bases separated the two germline ends. CDR3 length: 12 residues. This sample is part of a study of blood T cell repertoires in COVID-19. The protocol was immunoSEQ multiplex PCR, while the TCRdb copy is restricted to in-frame clones and leaves out a portion. The sample includes 90,000 to 120,000 clones, 89% seen only once; the top ten take approximately 4.9%. V usage is TRBV12-3 or TRBV12-4 and J usage is TRBJ2-1; the D gene is possibly TRBD2 (5 bases). The sequenced sample was peripheral blood. The sequence derives from a man aged 35-49 years with active or convalescent COVID-19. The CDR3 region is CASTTRYNEQFF. The CDR3 region has the DNA TGTGCCAGCACCACTAGATACAATGAGCAGTTCTTC.